Listed below are T cell receptor beta chains from one sample, sequenced in a study of shared clonotypes between healthy human individuals. Some clones are missing from TCRdb's copy, which holds only in-frame ones; the method was immunoSEQ multiplex PCR. This sample has roughly 1 million clones, with about 76% found just once. The source material was memory CD4+ T cells sorted from blood. The receptor source for this set is a man younger than 35 in good health. The conserved cysteine and the conserved F or W are not part of the CDR3 here. The listing skips clone size in some rows; elsewhere it reads once, few, many or a size class.

J gene | V gene | CDR3 length | clone size | CDR3 protein
TRBJ1-2 | TRBV6-6 | 9 | . | ASSYGQGYT
TRBJ1-2 | TRBV2 | 11 | . | ASSGQGGYGYT
TRBJ2-5 | TRBV7-2 | 13 | . | ASSLGFGRVETRY
TRBJ1-2 | TRBV5-6 | 10 | . | ASTLGNYGYT
TRBJ1-2 | TRBV4-1 | 19 | once | ASSRKEKRVISGIGYYGYT
TRBJ2-7 | TRBV10-2 | 11 | once | ASSTGGPYEQY
TRBJ2-7 | TRBV7-2 | 12 | once | ASSLDQGAYEQY
TRBJ2-1 | TRBV7-8 | 15 | . | ASSPGLAVSYYNEQF
TRBJ2-2 | TRBV2 | 11 | . | ASIEGRTGELF
TRBJ2-1 | TRBV29-1 | 13 | . | SVERGSGGTNEQF
TRBJ2-5 | TRBV29-1 | 10 | . | SGRQGQETQY
TRBJ2-5 | TRBV25-1 | 13 | . | ASSHALAGAETQY
TRBJ2-1 | TRBV5-4 | 13 | . | ASSLDGRAFNEQF
TRBJ2-7 | TRBV7-9 | 13 | . | ASSLFPAGSYEQY
TRBJ2-5 | TRBV6-5 | 12 | . | ASSLGRGGETQY
TRBJ2-3 | TRBV5-5 | 13 | few | ASSIGQGGIDTQY
TRBJ1-2 | TRBV5-4 | 13 | . | ASSLAGLQGGSYT
TRBJ1-1 | TRBV7-2 | 12 | . | ASSETGLNTEAF
TRBJ1-5 | TRBV30 | 11 | . | AWSPQGGQPQH
TRBJ1-2 | TRBV5-8 | 14 | . | ASSWGDSPTNYGYT
TRBJ2-7 | TRBV18 | 11 | few | ASSLFGHGEQY
TRBJ2-5 | TRBV2 | 12 | once | ASSRQGGQETQY
TRBJ2-3 | TRBV6-4 | 16 | . | ASSDFRPEREKTDTQY
TRBJ2-1 | TRBV10-3 | 15 | . | AISEDSGRPSYNEQF
TRBJ2-7 | TRBV5-1 | 12 | once | ASSLAGPENEQY
TRBJ2-7 | TRBV6-5 | 9 | . | ASSLGKGQY
TRBJ1-5 | TRBV29-1 | 11 | few | SVKDSTNQPQH
TRBJ2-5 | TRBV7-9 | 13 | . | ASSLLLAGGETQY
TRBJ2-3 | TRBV29-1 | 11 | . | SSRAGSTDTQY
TRBJ2-5 | TRBV7-6 | 13 | . | ASSLNTGGQETQY
TRBJ1-2 | TRBV29-1 | 6 | few | SVAVGT
TRBJ2-7 | TRBV6-6 | 13 | . | ASVTSATGGGEQY
TRBJ2-2 | TRBV27 | 12 | . | ASSFAGATGELF
TRBJ1-3 | TRBV7-2 | 13 | . | ASSFLTGSGNTIY
TRBJ1-5 | TRBV28 | 13 | . | ASSQQGEGNQPQH
TRBJ1-6 | TRBV27 | 10 | few | ASGYRGSPLH
TRBJ2-7 | TRBV7-4 | 13 | . | ASSLGRGQAKEQY
TRBJ1-1 | TRBV7-2 | 11 | . | ASSLGGSTEAF
TRBJ2-2 | TRBV19 | 12 | . | ASTWLPNTGELF
TRBJ1-6 | TRBV6-4 | 12 | . | ASRTPVLNSPLH
TRBJ1-6 | TRBV5-8 | 13 | . | ASSLRLTYNSPLH
TRBJ1-1 | TRBV5-1 | 9 | . | ASTSNTEAF
TRBJ2-5 | TRBV5-6 | 15 | few | ASSLWLGDPTQETQY
TRBJ1-2 | TRBV30 | 11 | . | ALRPYTNYGYT
TRBJ1-2 | TRBV27 | 11 | . | ASSLYGPGGYT
TRBJ1-2 | TRBV11-2 | 11 | . | ASSFGTGRGYT
TRBJ1-3 | TRBV7-9 | 11 | . | ASIRAAGNTIY
TRBJ2-7 | TRBV27 | 13 | few | ASSLSFRGAYEQY
TRBJ2-7 | TRBV7-2 | 12 | . | ASRLAGGPNEQY
TRBJ2-2 | TRBV5-4 | 14 | . | ASSRIPQEYTGELF
TRBJ2-5 | TRBV2 | 14 | . | ASTALSGGHQETQY
TRBJ2-7 | TRBV28 | 11 | . | ASSYNGGREQY
TRBJ1-2 | TRBV4-1 | 12 | . | ASSQDPGRYGYT
TRBJ2-3 | TRBV10-3 | 15 | many | AISGTSGGWATDTQY
TRBJ1-1 | TRBV4-1 | 13 | . | ASSQDSWLNTEAF